The 21 T cell receptor beta chains in this list originate from one sample, sequenced in a study of blood T cells in healthy people across ages. A second roughly 6 to 12 cycle PCR used barcoded and J-beta primers. TCRdb ran MiXCR on the 5' RACE reads and lists one entry per CDR3 protein. The repertoire holds 1.6 million or so distinct CDR3 sequences, with roughly 30% as singletons. Source material: blood. The receptors come from a woman aged 25-40 years in good health.

With regard to this clonotype: Given a much more abundant clone one base away, this may be a read error. The chain combines TRBV29-1 with TRBJ2-1, with 10 bases matching TRBD2. CDR3 size: 12 residues. The germline gives CDR1 SQVTM, CDR2 ANQGSEA. CDR3 residues: CSVEREGNERFF. The CDR3 DNA sequence: TGCAGCGTGGAGCGGGAGGGCAATGAGCGGTTCTTC.

There are a few counts of this clonotype. The chain employs TRBV25-1 and TRBJ2-7; the match to TRBD1 covers 7 bases. With V trimmed by 10 bases and J by 6 bases, 15 bases remained unmatched. The CDR3 sequence is 14 residues long. CDR1 and CDR2 from the germline V gene are MGHDK and SYGVNS. The CDR3 region is CATPTGRPGCEQYF. The CDR3 DNA sequence: TGTGCCACCCCGACAGGGCGGCCGGGATGCGAGCAGTACTTC.

This chain uses TRBV25-1 with TRBJ2-7, with D tentatively TRBD1 (6 bases). Trimming took 10 bases from V and 4 from J, leaving 20 bases between them. Germline V gives CDR1 MGHDK, CDR2 SYGVNS. The CDR3 length is 14 residues. CDR3 region: CATEVDRLIYEQYF. The CDR3 nucleotides are TGTGCCACCGAGGTGGACAGATTAATTTACGAGCAGTACTTC.

Details on this clonotype: This could be a read error, since a much larger clone is one nucleotide away. The chain combines TRBV29-1 with TRBJ2-5; D may be TRBD1 (6 bases). This CDR3 is 13 amino acids long. Germline values: CDR1 SQVTM, CDR2 ANQGSEA. The CDR3 bases are TGCAACGTTGATGAGGGGGTGCGAGAGACCCAGTACTTC. Its protein is CNVDEGVRETQYF.

This clonotype was seen a handful of times. The rearrangement joins TRBV12-3 or TRBV12-4 to TRBJ2-7; weak D call: TRBD2 (5 bases). V was shortened by 5 bases and J by 7 bases, with 21 bases between the two germline ends. The CDR3 consists of 15 residues. CDR3 coding DNA: TGTGCCAGCAGTCCCTATCTGGCTAGCCTGGAAGAGCAGTACTTC. Translated: CASSPYLASLEEQYF.

Only a few counts were recorded for this clonotype. The CDR3 is CASSTRTLAEQFF. CDR3 coding DNA: TGTGCCAGCAGCACCCGGACTTTGGCTGAGCAGTTCTTC. The chain carries TRBV11-2 and TRBJ2-1; possibly TRBD2 for D (5 bases). Germline V lookup: CDR1 SGHAT, CDR2 FQNNGV. Deletions cut 5 bases from V and 9 bases from J, with 14 bases between. The CDR3 contains 13 residues. The full variable domain, with the rest looked up from reference TRBV11-2 and TRBJ2-1, is EAGVAQSPRYKIIEKRQSVAFWCNPISGHATLYWYQQILGQGPKLLIQFQNNGVVDDSQLPKDRFSAERLKGVDSTLKIQPAKLEDSAVYLCASSTRTLAEQFFGPGTRLTVL.

The CDR3 bases are TGTGCCAGCAGCTTATGGACAGGGGGCCGAAATCAGCCCCAGCATTTT. Translated, it gives CASSLWTGGRNQPQHF. The gene calls are TRBV5-5 and TRBJ1-5, with TRBD1 matching 11 bases. This CDR3 comprises 16 residues. The germline gives CDR1 SGHKS, CDR2 YYEKEE (reference sequence). V gave up 2 bases and J gave up 4 bases; unmatched junction bases: 5.

The rearrangement links TRBV9 to TRBJ2-1; 11 bases match TRBD2. Germline V CDR1 and CDR2: SGDLS, YYNGEE. The length of the CDR3 is 15 residues. Germline trimming cut 0 bases from V and 8 bases from J; bases unmatched to any gene: 4. This chain's CDR3 is CASSVDGTSGDEQFF. The CDR3 region has the DNA TGTGCCAGCAGCGTAGATGGGACTAGCGGCGATGAGCAGTTCTTC.

This chain links TRBV5-5 with TRBJ2-2, with 10 bases identical to TRBD2. Germline V gene data show CDR1 as SGHKS and CDR2 as YYEKEE (reference sequence). The CDR3 runs to 14 residues. Trimming at V came to 6 bases and at J to 4 bases, leaving 3 bases not matched to a gene. The CDR3 is CASILAGTTGELFF. CDR3 DNA sequence: TGTGCCAGCATACTAGCGGGGACCACCGGGGAGCTGTTTTTT. The variable domain in full, completed from reference TRBV5-5 and TRBJ2-2, reads DAGVTQSPTHLIKTRGQQVTLRCSPISGHKSVSWYQQVLGQGPQFIFQYYEKEERGRGNFPDRFSARQFPNYSSELNVNALLLGDSALYLCASILAGTTGELFFGEGSRLTVL.

This rearrangement joins TRBV3-1 to TRBJ2-5; 9 bases agree with TRBD1. J was trimmed by 2 bases and V by 2 bases; bases with no gene match: 9. The germline gives CDR1 LGHDT, CDR2 YNNKEL (reference sequence). CDR3 length: 17 amino acids. The CDR3 region is CASSQHNGQGPQETQYF. The CDR3 region has the DNA TGTGCCAGCAGCCAACATAACGGACAGGGGCCTCAAGAGACCCAGTACTTC.

V gene TRBV10-3 combines with J gene TRBJ1-2; D uncertain. The CDR3 has 16 amino acids. The germline V gene has CDR1 ENHRY and CDR2 SYGVKD. Trimming took 3 bases from V and 2 from J, leaving 16 bases between them. The CDR3 here is CAISEMVSTANYGYTF. The DNA for the CDR3 is TGTGCCATCAGTGAAATGGTTTCGACGGCGAACTATGGCTACACCTTC.

A word on this clonotype: One junction end does not reproduce the germline sequence, and a read error may be involved. This chain links TRBV4-1 with TRBJ2-7; D remains ambiguous. Germline assignment: CDR1 MGHRA and CDR2 YSYEKL. The CDR3 covers 15 residues. CDR3: CVSSQVATPSYEQYF. The DNA of the CDR3 is TGCGTCAGCAGCCAAGTTGCTACTCCCAGCTACGAGCAGTACTTC.

The chain uses TRBV9 and TRBJ2-3; a possible D gene is TRBD2 (5 bases). Trimming pared 4 bases from V and 4 bases from J, leaving 19 bases between. The CDR3 spans 16 residues. Germline values: CDR1 SGDLS, CDR2 YYNGEE. CDR3 sequence (DNA): TGTGCCAGCAGCCCCCTCGGACTGGGTAATGCAGATACGCAGTATTTT. It codes for CASSPLGLGNADTQYF.

This clonotype was seen more than once but under ten times. The V and J genes are TRBV20-1 and TRBJ1-5, with D perhaps TRBD1 (5 bases). CDR1 is DFQATT and CDR2 is SNEGSKA in the germline V gene (reference sequence). The CDR3 consists of 15 residues. V lost 5 bases to trimming and J lost 4 bases, with 18 bases between them. The CDR3 nucleotides are TGCAGTGCTTCTCCCGGGGGACGGCGGAATCAGCCCCAGCATTTT. Encoded protein: CSASPGGRRNQPQHF.

The genes are TRBV13 and TRBJ2-2, with D uncertain. Germline-derived CDR1 and CDR2 are PRHDT and FYEKMQ (reference sequence). The CDR3 spans 14 residues. Trimming left V 5 bases short and J 1 base short, with 8 bases between. CDR3: CASSLPLNTGELFF. The CDR3, as DNA: TGTGCCAGCAGCCTTCCCCTGAACACCGGGGAGCTGTTTTTT.

This clonotype was counted between two and nine times. This chain joins TRBV5-1 and TRBJ2-2, with D hard to call. CDR3 length: 13 residues. Germline-derived CDR1 and CDR2 are SGHRS and YFSETQ. Trimming removed 5 bases at V and 5 bases at J, with 10 bases between. The CDR3 region has the DNA TGCGCCAGCAGACCACTTGGGACCGGGGAGCTGTTTTTT. It specifies CASRPLGTGELFF.

As regards this clonotype: Possible read error: a much larger clone is one base away. The chain couples TRBV29-1 to TRBJ2-1; possibly TRBD1 for D (6 bases). Germline V gene data show CDR1 as SQVTM and CDR2 as ANQGSEA. Trimming took 6 bases from V and 3 from J, leaving 15 bases between them. The CDR3 runs 14 residues. This chain's CDR3 is CSVAGVSDYNEQFF. As DNA, the CDR3 is TGCAGCGTGGCAGGGGTGAGCGACTACAATGAGCAGTTCTTC.

The chain carries TRBV7-8 and TRBJ1-2, with D tentatively TRBD1 (5 bases). This CDR3 contains 16 residues. Trimming shortened V by 5 bases and J by 2 bases, and 18 bases separated the two germline ends. Per germline, CDR1 SGHVS and CDR2 FQNEAQ. CDR3 amino acids: CASSHTSRTSNYGYTF. The CDR3 DNA is TGTGCCAGCAGCCATACCAGCCGGACATCCAACTATGGCTACACCTTC.

This rearrangement joins TRBV7-2 to TRBJ2-1; a possible D gene is TRBD2 (6 bases). This CDR3 region has 16 residues. CDR1 SGHTA and CDR2 FQGNSA come from the germline V gene. V gave up 7 bases and J gave up 3 bases, with 19 bases separating them. CDR3 nucleotide sequence: TGTGCCAGCACAAAGGGACGGGGACTCCTCTACAATGAGCAGTTCTTC. Translation: CASTKGRGLLYNEQFF.

This clonotype was counted between two and nine times. V usage is TRBV20-1 and J usage is TRBJ1-2; 8 nucleotides align to TRBD1. From germline, CDR1 is DFQATT and CDR2 SNEGSKA (reference sequence). The trim removed 6 bases at V and 8 bases at J, leaving 11 bases unmatched. The CDR3 spans 13 residues. CDR3 loop: CSAEPGQALGYTF. The CDR3 DNA reads TGCAGTGCGGAGCCGGGACAGGCGCTAGGCTACACCTTC.

The chain links TRBV2 to TRBJ2-1; D is unresolved. Germline V gene data show CDR1 as SNHLY and CDR2 as FYNNEI. V was clipped by 2 bases and J by 9 bases, with 8 bases between them. This CDR3 spans 12 amino acids. The CDR3 here is CASSESWGEQFF. In DNA form, the CDR3 reads TGTGCCAGCAGTGAAAGCTGGGGTGAGCAGTTCTTC.